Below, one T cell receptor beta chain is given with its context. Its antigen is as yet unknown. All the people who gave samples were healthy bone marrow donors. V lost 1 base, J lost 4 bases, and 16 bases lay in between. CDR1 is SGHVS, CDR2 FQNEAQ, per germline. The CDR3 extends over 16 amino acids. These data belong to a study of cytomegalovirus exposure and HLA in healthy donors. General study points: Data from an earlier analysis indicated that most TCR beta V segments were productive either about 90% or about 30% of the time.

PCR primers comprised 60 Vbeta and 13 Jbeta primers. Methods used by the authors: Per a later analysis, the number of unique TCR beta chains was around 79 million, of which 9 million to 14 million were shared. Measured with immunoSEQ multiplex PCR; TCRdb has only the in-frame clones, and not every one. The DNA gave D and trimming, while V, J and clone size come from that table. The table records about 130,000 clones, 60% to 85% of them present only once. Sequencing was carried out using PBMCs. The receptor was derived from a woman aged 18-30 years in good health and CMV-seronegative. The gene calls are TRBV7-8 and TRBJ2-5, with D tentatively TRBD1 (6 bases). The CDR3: CASSLVAVGARETQYF. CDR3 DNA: TGTGCCAGCAGCTTAGTTGCAGTGGGGGCTCGAGAGACCCAGTACTTC. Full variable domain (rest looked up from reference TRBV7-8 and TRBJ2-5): GAGVSQSPRYKVAKRGQDVALRCDPISGHVSLFWYQQALGQGPEFLTYFQNEAQLDKSGLPSDRFFAERPEGSVSTLKIQRTQQEDSAVYLCASSLVAVGARETQYFGPGTRLLVL.